These 27 T cell receptor beta chains came from one sample sequenced in a study of CD8 T cells in Susac syndrome. The authors reverse transcribed about 0.5 to 1 ug RNA with random hexamers. TCRdb re-called the immunoSEQ multiplex PCR reads with MiXCR, one entry per CDR3 protein. This table has roughly 250,000 distinct CDR3 sequences, 90% to 96% appearing once. Sequencing was carried out using CD4+ T cells from PBMCs. The receptors stem from a human donor with Susac syndrome.

This chain links TRBV20-1 with TRBJ2-7; a weak D match, TRBD1 (5 bases). Trimming left V 2 bases short and J 0 bases short, with 14 bases between. Germline V lookup: CDR1 DFQATT, CDR2 SNEGSKA (reference sequence). This CDR3 has 15 amino acids. The CDR3 bases are TGCAGTGCTAGATCTAACCGACAGCGCTCCTACGAGCAGTACTTC. Residues: CSARSNRQRSYEQYF.

In nucleotides, the CDR3 is TGCAGCGTTCAGGCTGAAAATAACAGGGTCGCCTACAATGAGCAGTTCTTC. This gives the protein CSVQAENNRVAYNEQFF. The chain couples TRBV29-1 to TRBJ2-1, with D tentatively TRBD1 (6 bases). Trimming took off 5 bases at V and 2 bases at J, with 22 bases between the two ends. Germline-derived CDR1 and CDR2 are SQVTM and ANQGSEA. The CDR3 totals 17 residues.

In this sample, this clonotype turned up once. This sequence joins TRBV24-1 and TRBJ2-3; no clear D. CDR3 length equals 13 residues. Germline V gene sequence: CDR1 KGHDR, CDR2 SFDVKD. V was cut by 4 bases and J by 9 bases, with 13 bases left in between. The CDR3 spells CATSEQQRSTQYF. The CDR3 DNA follows: TGTGCCACCAGTGAACAACAGCGTAGCACGCAGTATTTT.

This chain connects TRBV2 to TRBJ2-7; TRBD2 matches 7 bases. V lost 5 bases and J lost 3; bases outside the gene matches: 7. The V gene's germline CDR1 is SNHLY and CDR2 FYNNEI. This CDR3 is built from 14 residues. The CDR3 nucleotides read TGTGCCAGCAGTTGGAATAGCGGGCTCTACGAGCAGTACTTC. This codes for CASSWNSGLYEQYF.

The J gene is TRBJ2-3, the V gene TRBV10-1; D unclear. Per the germline V gene, CDR1 is WNHNN and CDR2 is SYGVQD (reference sequence). The length of the CDR3 is 14 residues. Trimming left V 0 bases short and J 2 bases short, with 6 bases between. CDR3 coding DNA: TGCGCCAGCAGTGAGTCGAGGTCCACAGATACGCAGTATTTT. As protein: CASSESRSTDTQYF.

V usage is TRBV6-5 and J usage is TRBJ2-7, with 7 bases fitting TRBD2. The CDR3 runs 17 residues. V lost 0 bases to trimming and J lost 0 bases; unmatched junction nucleotides: 8. Looked up from germline, CDR1 is MNHEY and CDR2 is SVGAGI. CDR3 loop: CASSYSSVGGPSYEQYF. The DNA for the CDR3 is TGTGCCAGCAGTTACTCGAGTGTGGGAGGGCCCTCCTACGAGCAGTACTTC.

The chain is built from TRBV18 and TRBJ1-2, with D tentatively TRBD1 (6 bases). Trimming removed 1 base at V and 14 bases at J, with 20 bases between. CDR1 and CDR2 (germline): KGHSH, LQKENI. The CDR3 length is 14 residues. CDR3 DNA sequence: TGTGCCAGCTCACCACGGAATGGGGGGCCGGAAGGTACCTTC. Translating it yields CASSPRNGGPEGTF.

The V call is TRBV12-3 or TRBV12-4, the J call TRBJ2-7; D unresolved. The CDR3 has 14 amino acids. Trimming left V 5 bases short and J 0 bases short, with 11 bases between. CDR3 in DNA: TGTGCCAGCAGTGGGTGGGAAAGCTCCTACGAGCAGTACTTC. It yields the protein CASSGWESSYEQYF.

The count of this clonotype is one. Here the CDR3 reads CALGQDRTGELFF. Here the CDR3 DNA reads TGTGCCCTTGGGCAGGACCGCACCGGGGAGCTGTTTTTT. The V call is TRBV30, the J call TRBJ2-2, with no clear D. Trimming cost V 8 bases and J 4 bases, with 14 bases left between them. This CDR3 spans 13 amino acids. CDR1 GTSNPN and CDR2 SVGIG come from the germline V gene (reference sequence).

This chain uses TRBV12-3 or TRBV12-4 with TRBJ1-1; D not resolved. The CDR3 is 15 amino acids. V gave up 5 bases and J gave up 2 bases, with 15 bases separating them. DNA for the CDR3: TGTGCCAGCAGTGATAAATGGCGGGTTAACACTGAAGCTTTCTTT. As protein: CASSDKWRVNTEAFF.

The gene calls are TRBV20-1 and TRBJ2-7; D gene unclear. V was clipped by 4 bases and J by 0 bases, with 16 bases between them. The germline gives CDR1 DFQATT, CDR2 SNEGSKA (reference sequence). CDR3 length: 15 amino acids. In DNA, the CDR3 is TGCAGTGCTACTCCAGAAAGTTCAAACTCCTACGAGCAGTACTTC. Translated, it gives CSATPESSNSYEQYF.

This chain links TRBV5-1 with TRBJ1-1; weak D call: TRBD1 (5 bases). There are 15 residues in the CDR3. V lost 5 bases and J lost 9, with 23 bases in between. The V gene's germline CDR1 is SGHRS and CDR2 YFSETQ. The CDR3 DNA is TGCGCCAGCAGTTATGACAGTTCCCCAGGGACCCAAGCTTTCTTT. This gives the protein CASSYDSSPGTQAFF.

The CDR3 DNA is TGTGCCTGGAGTCCAGGGCCCACTGAAGCTTTCTTT. Protein sequence: CAWSPGPTEAFF. This chain links TRBV30 with TRBJ1-1, with D possibly matching TRBD1 (5 bases). Trimming removed 2 bases at V and 4 bases at J, with 8 bases between. This CDR3 spans 12 amino acids. Germline V gene sequence: CDR1 GTSNPN, CDR2 SVGIG (reference sequence).

V gene TRBV27 combines with J gene TRBJ2-7; D remains ambiguous. CDR1 and CDR2 (germline): MNHEY, SMNVEV (reference sequence). CDR3 length: 13 residues. V was cut by 6 bases and J by 3 bases, with 12 bases left in between. The CDR3 bases are TGTGCCAGCAGCTCCGGCACCCACTACGAGCAGTACTTC. Encoded protein: CASSSGTHYEQYF.

Written as DNA, the CDR3 is TGTGCCAGCAGCCCTAGGGGGGACCTAAGCAATCAGCCCCAGCATTTT. This sequence encodes CASSPRGDLSNQPQHF. The V and J genes are TRBV5-8 and TRBJ1-5, with a tentative D call TRBD1 (6 bases). V lost 4 bases and J lost 1, with 15 bases in between. Germline lookup yields CDR1 SGHTS and CDR2 YDEGEE. This CDR3 has 16 residues.

The V call is TRBV5-4, the J call TRBJ1-1; the D is unclear. V lost 1 base, J lost 1 base, and 11 bases lay in between. The CDR3 is 15 amino acids. Per germline, CDR1 SGHNT and CDR2 YYREEE (reference sequence). CDR3 nucleotide sequence: TGTGCCAGCAGCTTGCTCCCAGGAGGGAACACTGAAGCTTTCTTT. It specifies CASSLLPGGNTEAFF.

The V and J genes are TRBV24-1 and TRBJ1-2; D unclear. Trimming removed 7 bases at V and 8 bases at J, with 16 bases between. CDR3 length: 13 residues. The germline V gene has CDR1 KGHDR and CDR2 SFDVKD. CDR3 nucleotide sequence: TGTGCCACCAGGCCCGACGGAATGGCGGGCTACACCTTC. This encodes CATRPDGMAGYTF.

This clonotype came up once. The J gene is TRBJ2-7, the V gene TRBV18; the D gene is possibly TRBD2 (6 bases). V lost 4 bases and J lost 0, with 13 bases in between. The CDR3 is made up of 15 amino acids. Germline V CDR1 and CDR2: KGHSH, LQKENI. CDR3 sequence: CASSLRPGVSYEQYF. The CDR3 DNA reads TGTGCCAGCTCACTTAGGCCGGGGGTCTCCTACGAGCAGTACTTC.

This chain connects TRBV6-5 to TRBJ1-1; D unclear. Germline CDR1 reads MNHEY; CDR2 reads SVGAGI. This CDR3 has 15 amino acids. The ends were cut back, 2 bases at V and 0 bases at J, with 10 bases in the middle. This CDR3 reads CASSYQVRLNTEAFF. The CDR3 DNA sequence: TGTGCCAGCAGTTACCAGGTTAGGTTGAACACTGAAGCTTTCTTT.

This chain links TRBV3-1 with TRBJ1-1, with D possibly matching TRBD1 (5 bases). The ends were cut back, 6 bases at V and 8 bases at J, with 16 bases in the middle. The germline gives CDR1 LGHDT, CDR2 YNNKEL (reference sequence). The CDR3 runs to 13 residues. The CDR3 here is CASSQNRDREAFF. The CDR3 DNA reads TGTGCCAGCAGTCAAAACCGGGACCGCGAAGCTTTCTTT. The full variable domain, rest sourced from reference TRBV3-1 and TRBJ1-1, is DTAVSQTPKYLVTQMGNDKSIKCEQNLGHDTMYWYKQDSKKFLKIMFSYNNKELIINETVPNRFSPKSPDKAHLNLHINSLELGDSAVYFCASSQNRDREAFFGQGTRLTVV.

The chain has TRBV4-1 and TRBJ1-2; D unresolved. From germline, CDR1 is MGHRA and CDR2 YSYEKL. Trimming stripped 2 bases from V and 10 bases from J, with 20 bases between. There are 15 residues in the CDR3. The CDR3, as DNA: TGCGCCAGCAGCCAATTGGTGGGGAGAGGGAACGTCTACACCTTC. Translated: CASSQLVGRGNVYTF.

The chain uses TRBV11-3 and TRBJ2-7; 9 bases are a match to TRBD1. Germline values: CDR1 SGHNT, CDR2 YENEEA. The CDR3 is 15 residues long. V gave up 5 bases and J gave up 3 bases; unmatched junction bases: 8. The CDR3 DNA reads as TGTGCCAGCAGCCCCCGCGACAGGGGGTTCTACGAGCAGTACTTC. Translated: CASSPRDRGFYEQYF.

The chain recombines TRBV7-8 with TRBJ1-2, with 7 bases lining up with TRBD1. The V gene end was trimmed by 3 bases and the J gene end by 6 bases; junction bases not matched to a gene: 4. The CDR3 consists of 13 residues. Germline V lookup: CDR1 SGHVS, CDR2 FQNEAQ. As DNA, the CDR3 is TGTGCCAGCAGCTTTCAACAGGGGAATGGCTACACCTTC. Translating gives CASSFQQGNGYTF.

The chain combines TRBV28 with TRBJ2-4; D is perhaps TRBD1 (5 bases). V gave up 5 bases and J gave up 0 bases, with 8 bases separating them. The germline V gene has CDR1 MDHEN and CDR2 SYDVKM. This CDR3 is built from 14 residues. The CDR3: CASSDSIAKNIQYF. In DNA, the CDR3 is TGTGCCAGCAGTGACAGTATAGCCAAAAACATTCAGTACTTC.

V gene TRBV7-6 combines with J gene TRBJ2-5; the D call may be TRBD1 or TRBD2 (5 bases each). The CDR3 is 15 amino acids. Trimming shortened V by 1 base and J by 7 bases, and 16 bases separated the two germline ends. Germline CDR1 is SGHVS and CDR2 is FNYEAQ. This chain's CDR3 is CASSLGGGREGTQYF. CDR3 in DNA: TGTGCCAGCAGCTTAGGTGGGGGAAGGGAAGGGACCCAGTACTTC.

V and J are TRBV18 and TRBJ1-4; TRBD1 agrees at 9 bases. Germline CDR1 reads KGHSH; CDR2 reads LQKENI. J lost 7 bases, V lost 4 bases, and 7 bases had no gene match. The CDR3 has 15 amino acids. The CDR3 DNA is TGTGCCAGCTCACTCCGGGACAGGGCCTTTGAAAAACTGTTTTTT. Its protein product is CASSLRDRAFEKLFF.

The CDR3 loop reads CASSQVMRMDTEAFF. The CDR3 nucleotides read TGCGCCAGCAGCCAAGTAATGAGGATGGACACTGAAGCTTTCTTT. V is TRBV4-1 and J is TRBJ1-1; D gene unclear. CDR3 length: 15 residues. Trimming pared 1 base from V and 3 bases from J, leaving 12 bases between. Germline assignment: CDR1 MGHRA and CDR2 YSYEKL.